One sample yielded the 28 T cell receptor beta chains listed below, sequenced in a study of beta chain features in type 1 diabetes. As every portion of the isolated RNA was reverse transcribed, the sequencing read expressed TCRB transcripts. Repertoires were generated with immunoSEQ multiplex PCR, while TCRdb's copy carries only in-frame clones and drops some. This sample carries fewer than 350,000 clones, 8% of them seen once, and the ten largest clones take roughly 0.94%. The source material was central memory CD4+ T cells from blood. The receptors here all came from a woman aged 18-35 years in good health.

The chain employs TRBV11-2 and TRBJ2-1, with 10 nucleotides matching TRBD1. The J segment lost 8 bases and the V segment lost 5 bases, leaving 6 bases of the junction unmatched. This CDR3 spans 14 amino acids. Per germline, CDR1 SGHAT and CDR2 FQNNGV. The CDR3 bases are TGTGCCAGCAGCCCTGACAGGGGGCTTGATGAGCAGTTCTTC. Its protein product is CASSPDRGLDEQFF.

This clone has only a few counts. V and J are TRBV6-5 and TRBJ1-1, with D possibly matching TRBD1 (6 bases). The V end lost 2 bases, the J end lost 10 bases, and 14 bases lay between the germline ends. The CDR3 runs 13 residues. The V gene's germline CDR1 is MNHEY and CDR2 SVGAGI. For the CDR3, the DNA is TGTGCCAGCAGTTACGAAGGGGGTTCGGGAGCTTTCTTT. Protein product: CASSYEGGSGAFF.

The gene calls are TRBV7-9 and TRBJ1-2; 7 bases map to TRBD1. With V trimmed by 2 bases and J by 2 bases, 5 bases remained unmatched. CDR3 size: 15 residues. Per germline, CDR1 SEHNR and CDR2 FQNEAQ (reference sequence). DNA of the CDR3: TGTGCCAGCAGCTTAAAGCAGGGGGGAAACTATGGCTACACCTTC. Translating it yields CASSLKQGGNYGYTF.

The chain combines TRBV15 with TRBJ1-1, with 7 positions matching TRBD1. The germline CDR1 and CDR2 sequences are LNHNV and YYDKDF (reference sequence). The CDR3 is made up of 13 amino acids. The V segment lost 0 bases and the J segment 8 bases; nucleotides outside the gene matches: 3. This CDR3 reads CATSRDGRGEAFF. CDR3 nucleotide sequence: TGTGCCACCAGCAGAGACGGCAGGGGGGAAGCTTTCTTT.

This clone was seen at least ten times. This chain links TRBV2 with TRBJ1-1; D gene uncertain. From germline, CDR1 is SNHLY and CDR2 FYNNEI. V dropped 1 base and J dropped 6 bases, with 9 bases sitting between them. CDR3 length: 13 amino acids. Written as DNA, the CDR3 is TGTGCCAGCAGTGAAGTATCGGTCGCTGAAGCTTTCTTT. Translating gives CASSEVSVAEAFF.

This chain joins TRBV6-1 and TRBJ2-7; D is ambiguous. The germline V gene encodes CDR1 MNHNS and CDR2 SASEGT. The CDR3 runs to 15 residues. The V end was cut by 6 bases, the J end by 1 base, with 16 bases between. The chain's CDR3 is CASSQRYSLSYEQYV. CDR3 DNA: TGTGCCAGCAGCCAAAGGTACAGCCTTTCCTACGAGCAGTACGTC.

This clone was seen more than once but under ten times. This sequence joins TRBV19 and TRBJ2-1; D ambiguous. This CDR3 region has 15 residues. V gave up 2 bases and J gave up 4 bases, with 12 bases separating them. Germline loops: CDR1 LNHDA, CDR2 SQIVND (reference sequence). This CDR3 is CASSIMVGPYNEQFF. The CDR3 coding sequence is TGTGCCAGTAGTATAATGGTAGGCCCTTACAATGAGCAGTTCTTC. Combining the CDR3 with reference TRBV19 and TRBJ2-1 gives the whole variable domain DGGITQSPKYLFRKEGQNVTLSCEQNLNHDAMYWYRQDPGQGLRLIYYSQIVNDFQKGDIAEGYSVSREKKESFPLTVTSAQKNPTAFYLCASSIMVGPYNEQFFGPGTRLTVL.

The CDR3 nucleotides are TGTGCCAGCAGCGTTGCTAGCGGGGGGGCCGTGTATGAGCAGTTCTTC. It encodes CASSVASGGAVYEQFF. The chain has TRBV9 and TRBJ2-1; TRBD2 agrees at 12 bases. Germline V gives CDR1 SGDLS, CDR2 YYNGEE. V shed 2 bases, J shed 8 bases, and the junction held 8 bases outside the gene matches. The CDR3 totals 16 residues.

The rearrangement joins TRBV7-9 to TRBJ1-1; D is ambiguous. The length of the CDR3 is 12 residues. Germline V gene lookup returns CDR1 SEHNR and CDR2 FQNEAQ (reference sequence). The V end was cut by 6 bases, the J end by 6 bases, with 11 bases between. CDR3 coding DNA: TGTGCCAGCAGTAAGGACGGTTCTGAAGCTTTCTTT. Translating it yields CASSKDGSEAFF. The variable domain in full, with the rest retrieved from reference TRBV7-9 and TRBJ1-1, is DTGVSQNPRHKITKRGQNVTFRCDPISEHNRLYWYRQTLGQGPEFLTYFQNEAQLEKSRLLSDRFSAERPKGSFSTLEIQRTEQGDSAMYLCASSKDGSEAFFGQGTRLTVV.

This clone turned up a few times. This chain uses TRBV7-2 with TRBJ2-2; the match to TRBD1 covers 8 bases. Germline assignment: CDR1 SGHTA and CDR2 FQGNSA. After removal of 1 base from V and 3 bases from J, the junction contained 7 bases not matched to a gene. This CDR3 region has 17 residues. CDR3 in DNA: TGTGCCAGCAGCTTAGTTCCCGGACAGGGAGACACCGGGGAGCTGTTTTTT. This encodes CASSLVPGQGDTGELFF.

This clone showed up just a few times. The junction departs from the called germline gene at one end, perhaps through a read error. The chain has TRBV7-7 and TRBJ2-1; TRBD2 matches 11 bases. Germline loops: CDR1 SSHAT, CDR2 FNYEAQ (reference sequence). CDR3 length: 15 residues. The CDR3 region has the DNA TGTGCTAGCAGCTCGGGACTAGCGGACAACAATGAGCAGTTCTTC. Translating it yields CASSSGLADNNEQFF. The full variable domain, with the rest looked up from reference TRBV7-7 and TRBJ2-1, is GAGVSQSPRYKVTKRGQDVTLRCDPISSHATLYWYQQALGQGPEFLTYFNYEAQPDKSGLPSDRFSAERPEGSISTLTIQRTEQRDSAMYRCASSSGLADNNEQFFGPGTRLTVL.

The rearrangement joins TRBV4-1 to TRBJ1-2; TRBD1 aligns across 7 bases. J lost 1 base, V lost 4 bases, and 6 bases had no gene match. This CDR3 contains 15 residues. Germline V gene lookup returns CDR1 MGHRA and CDR2 YSYEKL. The CDR3 nucleotides read TGCGCCAGCAGCCGAGACAGGGCCGGTAACTATGGCTACACCTTC. It specifies CASSRDRAGNYGYTF.

The gene calls are TRBV20-1 and TRBJ2-3; unclear D gene. With 3 bases removed from V and 4 bases from J, the gap between germline ends came to 5 bases. The germline CDR1 and CDR2 sequences are DFQATT and SNEGSKA (reference sequence). This CDR3 has 11 amino acids. The DNA of the CDR3 is TGCAGTGCTAGGCCCGCAGATACGCAGTATTTT. Its translation is CSARPADTQYF.

The chain combines TRBV4-1 with TRBJ2-7, with a weak D call TRBD2 (6 bases). The V and J ends lost 1 base and 4 bases respectively, with 14 bases between them. Per the germline V gene, CDR1 is MGHRA and CDR2 is YSYEKL. CDR3 length: 15 amino acids. This CDR3 reads CASSQAWGLGYEQYF. CDR3 in DNA: TGCGCCAGCAGCCAAGCTTGGGGACTCGGTTACGAGCAGTACTTC.

Only one count was recorded for this clone. The chain joins TRBV7-3 to TRBJ1-1; TRBD1 is a possible D gene (5 bases). Trimming left V 5 bases short and J 4 bases short, with 11 bases between. This CDR3 spans 13 amino acids. Per the germline V gene, CDR1 is SGHTA and CDR2 is FQGTGA. The CDR3 nucleotides are TGTGCCAGCAGCCTATACAGGAGCACTGAAGCTTTCTTT. Encoded protein: CASSLYRSTEAFF.

The rearrangement uses TRBV7-2 and TRBJ2-3; 7 positions agree with TRBD2. From germline, CDR1 is SGHTA and CDR2 FQGNSA. The J segment lost 1 base and the V segment lost 3 bases, leaving 7 bases of the junction unmatched. This CDR3 has 16 residues. The DNA of the CDR3 is TGTGCCAGCAGCTTTTGGGGGAGGGCCGGCACAGATACGCAGTATTTT. Protein: CASSFWGRAGTDTQYF.

This rearrangement joins TRBV6-5 to TRBJ2-7, with TRBD2 matching 7 bases. Germline V gives CDR1 MNHEY, CDR2 SVGAGI. With V trimmed by 2 bases and J by 2 bases, 3 bases remained unmatched. The CDR3 spans 14 residues. CDR3: CASSYGRAPYEQYF. In nucleotides, the CDR3 is TGTGCCAGCAGTTACGGGAGGGCCCCCTACGAGCAGTACTTC.

The J gene is TRBJ2-7, the V gene TRBV5-1, with TRBD1 identical over 10 bases. Germline V lookup: CDR1 SGHRS, CDR2 YFSETQ. CDR3 length equals 15 residues. The trim removed 2 bases at V and 5 bases at J, leaving 7 bases unmatched. CDR3 residues: CASSFGQGVGDEQYF. The CDR3 DNA reads TGCGCCAGCAGCTTCGGACAGGGGGTCGGTGACGAGCAGTACTTC.

The chain combines TRBV15 with TRBJ2-3; 9 nucleotides match TRBD1. The CDR3 is 14 amino acids. Germline loops: CDR1 LNHNV, CDR2 YYDKDF (reference sequence). V dropped 3 bases and J dropped 8; count of bases not matched to a gene: 6. The CDR3 bases are TGTGCCACCAGCAGTGGACAGGGGTTTGGTACGCAGTATTTT. The encoded protein is CATSSGQGFGTQYF.

This clone was detected only a few times. The rearrangement joins TRBV29-1 to TRBJ2-3; 9 nucleotides match TRBD2. Germline values: CDR1 SQVTM, CDR2 ANQGSEA. V dropped 6 bases and J dropped 1; count of bases not matched to a gene: 8. The CDR3 loop spans 15 amino acids. CDR3 amino acids: CSVQGREGGTDTQYF. CDR3 in DNA: TGCAGCGTCCAGGGGCGGGAGGGTGGCACAGATACGCAGTATTTT.

Many counts were recorded for this clone. The J gene is TRBJ2-7, the V gene TRBV14; 8 nucleotides align to TRBD2. Germline V gives CDR1 SGHDN, CDR2 FVKESK. With 4 bases clipped from V and 1 base from J, the junction kept 6 bases outside the gene matches. The CDR3 consists of 15 residues. CDR3 region: CASSPSGGLSYEQYF. CDR3 DNA: TGTGCCAGCAGCCCCAGCGGGGGACTTTCCTACGAGCAGTACTTC.

Many counts were recorded for this clone. In the same sample, other DNA sequences code for this CDR3. This chain uses TRBV9 with TRBJ2-3; tentatively, D is TRBD1 (5 bases). V was shortened by 2 bases and J by 6 bases, with 10 bases between the two germline ends. Germline V gene data show CDR1 as SGDLS and CDR2 as YYNGEE. This CDR3 is built from 13 residues. CDR3 nucleotide sequence: TGTGCCAGCAGCGTCCAGGGTCTGGATACGCAGTATTTT. This gives the protein CASSVQGLDTQYF.

This clone was observed a few times. CDR3: CASSPASPTGELFF. DNA of the CDR3: TGTGCCAGCTCACCGGCTAGTCCCACCGGGGAGCTGTTTTTT. V gene TRBV18 combines with J gene TRBJ2-2, with D unresolved. Germline CDR1 and CDR2: KGHSH and LQKENI. Trimming removed 3 bases at V and 4 bases at J, with 9 bases between. CDR3 length equals 14 residues. The complete variable domain, with remaining parts taken from reference TRBV18 and TRBJ2-2, reads NAGVMQNPRHLVRRRGQEARLRCSPMKGHSHVYWYRQLPEEGLKFMVYLQKENIIDESGMPKERFSAEFPKEGPSILRIQQVVRGDSAAYFCASSPASPTGELFFGEGSRLTVL.

This clone was recorded many times. The chain uses TRBV15 and TRBJ2-1, with 12 nucleotides matching TRBD1. In germline, CDR1 is LNHNV, CDR2 YYDKDF (reference sequence). J gave up 7 bases and V 8 bases, and 9 bases lay outside the gene matches. The CDR3 is made up of 15 amino acids. CDR3 coding DNA: TGTGCCACCTTACCGGGACAGGGGGCGATGAATGAGCAGTTCTTC. This sequence encodes CATLPGQGAMNEQFF.

This clone was seen a few times. The rearrangement uses TRBV6-1 and TRBJ1-2, with D possibly matching TRBD1 (5 bases). Trimming took off 8 bases at V and 4 bases at J, with 11 bases between the two ends. Germline CDR1 and CDR2: MNHNS and SASEGT. The CDR3 is 12 residues long. Written as DNA, the CDR3 is TGTGCCAGCCTCGGGGGGTCCTATGGCTACACCTTC. Its translation: CASLGGSYGYTF.

This clone has a handful of counts. The chain has TRBV7-3 and TRBJ1-4; D is perhaps TRBD1 (5 bases). Trimming removed 6 bases from V and 5 bases from J, with 16 bases in between. CDR1 and CDR2 (germline): SGHTA, FQGTGA. The CDR3 extends over 15 amino acids. The CDR3 sequence: CASRSAGTWNEKLFF. CDR3 nucleotide sequence: TGTGCCAGCAGGTCCGCAGGGACTTGGAATGAAAAACTGTTTTTT.

The chain couples TRBV5-1 to TRBJ2-5; D may be TRBD2 (5 bases). The CDR3 extends over 14 amino acids. CDR1 and CDR2 from the germline V gene are SGHRS and YFSETQ. V was cut by 3 bases and J by 5 bases, with 14 bases left in between. This chain's CDR3 is CASSSRLGGETQYF. The DNA for the CDR3 is TGCGCCAGCAGCTCCCGCCTGGGCGGGGAGACCCAGTACTTC.

This clone was seen more than once but under ten times. V is TRBV18 and J is TRBJ2-1; TRBD1 is a possible D gene (6 bases). Deletions cut 3 bases from V and 9 bases from J, with 15 bases between. The CDR3 loop spans 14 amino acids. Per germline, CDR1 KGHSH and CDR2 LQKENI. The CDR3 sequence: CASSPQSGEPEQFF. CDR3 bases: TGTGCCAGCTCACCGCAATCAGGGGAACCTGAGCAGTTCTTC.